Each of the 5 T cell receptor beta chains below was sequenced from the same sample in a study of T cells after somatic rescue of genetic block. Assay used: immunoSEQ multiplex PCR; TCRdb lists only in-frame clones, some missing. The data show 100,000 to 120,000 clones, under 95% seen once. The specimen was peripheral blood mononuclear cells (PBMCs). These receptors originate from a woman aged 18-30 years.

The J gene is TRBJ2-7, the V gene TRBV6-5; weak D call: TRBD1 (6 bases). Trimming stripped 2 bases from V and 2 bases from J, with 10 bases between. CDR1 is MNHEY, CDR2 SVGAGI, per germline. The CDR3 is 14 residues long. As DNA, the CDR3 is TGTGCCAGCAGTTACGGCAGGGGAACCTACGAGCAGTACTTC. Amino acid sequence: CASSYGRGTYEQYF.

The J gene is TRBJ2-5, the V gene TRBV7-2; D ambiguous. The CDR3 loop spans 15 amino acids. Trimming took 5 bases from V and 5 from J, leaving 18 bases between them. Germline V gene sequence: CDR1 SGHTA, CDR2 FQGNSA. CDR3: CASSLQDTNGETQYF. The CDR3 DNA reads TGTGCCAGCAGCCTCCAAGACACAAACGGGGAGACCCAGTACTTC.

This sequence joins TRBV7-9 and TRBJ1-1; D is possibly TRBD1 (5 bases). Trimming shortened V by 3 bases and J by 5 bases, and 13 bases separated the two germline ends. This CDR3 spans 14 amino acids. Germline CDR1 SEHNR, CDR2 FQNEAQ (reference sequence). The CDR3 sequence: CASSFGAGRTEAFF. CDR3 coding DNA: TGTGCCAGCAGCTTTGGGGCAGGGCGGACTGAAGCTTTCTTT.

The V call is TRBV14, the J call TRBJ2-2, with D perhaps given as TRBD1 or TRBD2 (5 bases each). The V gene's germline CDR1 is SGHDN and CDR2 FVKESK. The ends were cut back, 3 bases at V and 7 bases at J, with 12 bases in the middle. The CDR3 has 14 residues. The CDR3 spells CASSQTGLNGELFF. CDR3 nucleotides: TGTGCCAGCAGCCAGACGGGGCTTAACGGGGAGCTGTTTTTT.

This sequence joins TRBV28 and TRBJ1-2; D remains unclear. V was pared by 7 bases and J by 3 bases, with 12 bases between. Germline V gene lookup returns CDR1 MDHEN and CDR2 SYDVKM. The CDR3 contains 13 residues. CDR3 nucleotides: TGTGCCAGCAACGTGGGCAAAGACTATGGCTACACCTTC. As protein: CASNVGKDYGYTF.